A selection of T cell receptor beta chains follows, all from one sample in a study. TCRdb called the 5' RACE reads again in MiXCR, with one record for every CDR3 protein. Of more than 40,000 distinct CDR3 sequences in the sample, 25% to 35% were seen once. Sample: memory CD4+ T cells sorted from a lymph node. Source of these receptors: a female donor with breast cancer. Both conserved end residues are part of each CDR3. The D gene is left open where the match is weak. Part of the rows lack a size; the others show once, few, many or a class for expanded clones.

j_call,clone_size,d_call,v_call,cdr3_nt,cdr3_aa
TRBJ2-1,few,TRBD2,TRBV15,TGTGCCACCAGCAGAGAGGCCGGGACTAGCGCCTTGGGGGGCAATGAGCAGTTCTTC,CATSREAGTSALGGNEQFF
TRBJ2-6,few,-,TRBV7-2,TGTGCCAGCAGCTTAGGTCCGGGGGGGGCCAACGTCCTGACTTTC,CASSLGPGGANVLTF
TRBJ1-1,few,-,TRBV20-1,TGCAGCGTTAAGGGGCCTCCGACTTATAACACTGAAGCTTTCTTT,CSVKGPPTYNTEAFF
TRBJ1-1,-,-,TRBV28,TGTGCCAGCAGTTTCCAGACGAACACTGAAGCTTTCTTT,CASSFQTNTEAFF
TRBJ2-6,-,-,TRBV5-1,TGCGCCAGCAGGCGACTGGACGGCACGTGGGGGGCCAACGTCCTGACTTTC,CASRRLDGTWGANVLTF
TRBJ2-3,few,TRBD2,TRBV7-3,TGTGCCAGCAGCTTAGCGGGAGGGCACACAGATACGCAGTATTTT,CASSLAGGHTDTQYF
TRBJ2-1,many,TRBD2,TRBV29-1,TGCAGCGTTGATAAACTAGCGGACAATGAGCAGTTCTTC,CSVDKLADNEQFF
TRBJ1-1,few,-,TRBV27,TGTGCCAGCAGTCTCCTGTTGGGTGTTAGGACTGAAGCTTTCTTT,CASSLLLGVRTEAFF
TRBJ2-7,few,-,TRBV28,TGTGCCAGCAGGGGGACCTTTCTCCCCTACGAGCAGTACTTC,CASRGTFLPYEQYF
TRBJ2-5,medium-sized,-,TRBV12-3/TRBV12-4,TGTGCCAGCAGTTTGGCACCCCAAGAGACCCAGTACTTC,CASSLAPQETQYF
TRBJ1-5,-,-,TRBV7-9,TGTGCCAGCAGCTCCTACAAGGGGGGGAATCAGCCCCAGCATTTT,CASSSYKGGNQPQHF
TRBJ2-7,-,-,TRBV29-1,TGCAGCGTTGATCACAGGACAGTCCCCTACGAGCAGTACTTC,CSVDHRTVPYEQYF
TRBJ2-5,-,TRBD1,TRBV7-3,TGTGCCAGCAGCTTAAACAGGGGAGAGACCCAGTACTTC,CASSLNRGETQYF
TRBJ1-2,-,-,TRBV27,TGTGCCAGCAGTTTAAGTAGCCGGGGGGAGGTTGGCTACACCTTC,CASSLSSRGEVGYTF
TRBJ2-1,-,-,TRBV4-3,TGCGCCAGCAGCCAAGAGACCAAGACCTACAATGAGCAGTTCTTC,CASSQETKTYNEQFF
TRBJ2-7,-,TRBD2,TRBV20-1,TGCAGTGCTAGAGCCCTAGCGGAGTCCTACGAGCAGTACTTC,CSARALAESYEQYF
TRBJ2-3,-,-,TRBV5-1,TGCGCCAGCAGTCCCCGAGGACAGCTACCAGATACGCAGTATTTT,CASSPRGQLPDTQYF
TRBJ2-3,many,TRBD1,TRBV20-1,TGCAGTGGCGCCGGGACAGGGAACACAGATACGCAGTATTTT,CSGAGTGNTDTQYF
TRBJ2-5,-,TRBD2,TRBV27,TGTGCCAGCACCCCTCGGGAGGGCGGGACCCAGTACTTC,CASTPREGGTQYF
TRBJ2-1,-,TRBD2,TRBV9,TGTGCCAGCAGCGTCATTAGCGGGGATGAGCAGTTCTTC,CASSVISGDEQFF
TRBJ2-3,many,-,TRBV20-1,TGCAGTGCTAGAGAGGGGCAGAGCACAGATACGCAGTATTTT,CSAREGQSTDTQYF
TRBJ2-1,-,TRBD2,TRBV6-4,TGTGCCAGCAGCCTGACTAGCGGGATGTACAATGAGCAGTTCTTC,CASSLTSGMYNEQFF
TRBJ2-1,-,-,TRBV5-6,TGTGCCAGCAGTTTGAGCGCTAAATACAATGAGCAGTTCTTC,CASSLSAKYNEQFF
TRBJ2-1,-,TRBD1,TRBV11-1,TGTGCCAGCTCCAAGGGGGTGGACAGGGTCCCCTACAATGAGCAGTTCTTC,CASSKGVDRVPYNEQFF
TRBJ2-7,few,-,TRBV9,TGTGCCAGCAGCGCTTCGACTGCTTCCTACGAGCAGTACTTC,CASSASTASYEQYF
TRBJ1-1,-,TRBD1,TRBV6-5,TGTGCCACCAAAAACAGGGGGAACACTGAAGCTTTCTTT,CATKNRGNTEAFF
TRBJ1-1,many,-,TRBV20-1,TGCAGTGGTGATCAGGCTTTCTTT,CSGDQAFF
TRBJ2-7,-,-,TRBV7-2,TGTGCCAGCAGCTCCCCCTCCTACGAGCAGTACTTC,CASSSPSYEQYF
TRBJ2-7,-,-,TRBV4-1,TGCGCCAGCAGCCCATACGGCGGAGCCCTCTACGAGCAGTACTTC,CASSPYGGALYEQYF
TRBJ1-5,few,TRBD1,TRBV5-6,TGTGCCAGCAGCTTGTGGTCCGGGACAGTTAGCAATCAGCCCCAGCATTTT,CASSLWSGTVSNQPQHF